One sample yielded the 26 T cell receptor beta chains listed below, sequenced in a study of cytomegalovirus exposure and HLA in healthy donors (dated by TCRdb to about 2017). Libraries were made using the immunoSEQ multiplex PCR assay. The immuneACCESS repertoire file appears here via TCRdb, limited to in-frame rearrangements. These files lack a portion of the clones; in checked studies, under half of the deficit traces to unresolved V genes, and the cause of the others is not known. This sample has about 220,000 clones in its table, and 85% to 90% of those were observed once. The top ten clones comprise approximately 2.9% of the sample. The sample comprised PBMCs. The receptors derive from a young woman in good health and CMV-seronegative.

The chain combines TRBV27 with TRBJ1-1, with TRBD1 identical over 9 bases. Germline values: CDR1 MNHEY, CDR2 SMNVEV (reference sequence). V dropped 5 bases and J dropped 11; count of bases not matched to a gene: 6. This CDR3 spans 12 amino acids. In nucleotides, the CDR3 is TGTGCCAGCAGTAGCGCCGGGACAGGGGCTTTCTTT. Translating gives CASSSAGTGAFF.

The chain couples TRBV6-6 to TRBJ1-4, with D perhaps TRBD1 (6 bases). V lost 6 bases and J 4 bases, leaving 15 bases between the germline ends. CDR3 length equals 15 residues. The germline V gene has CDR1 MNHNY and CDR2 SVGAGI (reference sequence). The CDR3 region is CASRGASGSNEKLFF. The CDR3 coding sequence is TGTGCCAGCAGGGGGGCATCGGGGAGTAATGAAAAACTGTTTTTT.

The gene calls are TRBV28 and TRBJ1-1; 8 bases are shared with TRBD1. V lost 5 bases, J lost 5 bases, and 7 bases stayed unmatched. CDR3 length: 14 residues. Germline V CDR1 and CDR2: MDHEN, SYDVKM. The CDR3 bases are TGTGCCAGCAGTATGACAGGGGTTAGGACTGAAGCTTTCTTT. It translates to CASSMTGVRTEAFF.

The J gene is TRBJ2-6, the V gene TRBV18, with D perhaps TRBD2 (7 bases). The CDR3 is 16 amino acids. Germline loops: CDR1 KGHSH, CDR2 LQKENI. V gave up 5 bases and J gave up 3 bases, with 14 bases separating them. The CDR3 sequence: CASSSQGGNGANVLTF. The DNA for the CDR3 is TGTGCCAGCTCATCACAGGGAGGGAATGGGGCCAACGTCCTGACTTTC.

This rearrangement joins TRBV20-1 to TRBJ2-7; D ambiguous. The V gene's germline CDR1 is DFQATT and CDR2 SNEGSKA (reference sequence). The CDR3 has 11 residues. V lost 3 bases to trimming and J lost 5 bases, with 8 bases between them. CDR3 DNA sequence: TGCAGTGCTAGTCTAGTTCACGAGCAGTACTTC. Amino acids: CSASLVHEQYF.

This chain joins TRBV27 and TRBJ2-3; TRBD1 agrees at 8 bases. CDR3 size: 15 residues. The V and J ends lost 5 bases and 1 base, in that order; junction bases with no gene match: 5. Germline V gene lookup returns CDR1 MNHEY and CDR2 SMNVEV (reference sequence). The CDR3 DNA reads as TGTGCCAGCAGTCCGAGGACAGGGCGCACAGATACGCAGTATTTT. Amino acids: CASSPRTGRTDTQYF.

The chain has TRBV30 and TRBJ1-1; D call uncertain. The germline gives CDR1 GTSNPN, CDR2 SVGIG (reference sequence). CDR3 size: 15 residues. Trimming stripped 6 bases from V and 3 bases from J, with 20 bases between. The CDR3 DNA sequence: TGTGCCTGCCCGTTAACCGCAGGTCCTGACACTGAAGCTTTCTTT. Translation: CACPLTAGPDTEAFF. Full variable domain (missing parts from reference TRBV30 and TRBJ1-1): SQTIHQWPATLVQPVGSPLSLECTVEGTSNPNLYWYRQAAGRGLQLLFYSVGIGQISSEVPQNLSASRPQDRQFILSSKKLLLSDSGFYLCACPLTAGPDTEAFFGQGTRLTVV.

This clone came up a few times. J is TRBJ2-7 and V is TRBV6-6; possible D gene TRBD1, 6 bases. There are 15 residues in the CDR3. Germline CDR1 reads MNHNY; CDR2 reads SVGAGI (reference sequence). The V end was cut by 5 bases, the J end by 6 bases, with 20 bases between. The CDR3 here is CASSPIMGHSSEQYF. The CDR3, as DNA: TGTGCCAGCAGTCCAATCATGGGACACTCTTCCGAGCAGTACTTC.

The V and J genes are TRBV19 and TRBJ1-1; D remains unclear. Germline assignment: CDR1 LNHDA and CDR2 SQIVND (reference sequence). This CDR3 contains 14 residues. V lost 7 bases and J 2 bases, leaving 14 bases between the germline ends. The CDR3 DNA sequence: TGTGCCAGTATCCTGGAGAAGGTCAACACTGAAGCTTTCTTT. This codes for CASILEKVNTEAFF. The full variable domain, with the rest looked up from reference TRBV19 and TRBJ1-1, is DGGITQSPKYLFRKEGQNVTLSCEQNLNHDAMYWYRQDPGQGLRLIYYSQIVNDFQKGDIAEGYSVSREKKESFPLTVTSAQKNPTAFYLCASILEKVNTEAFFGQGTRLTVV.

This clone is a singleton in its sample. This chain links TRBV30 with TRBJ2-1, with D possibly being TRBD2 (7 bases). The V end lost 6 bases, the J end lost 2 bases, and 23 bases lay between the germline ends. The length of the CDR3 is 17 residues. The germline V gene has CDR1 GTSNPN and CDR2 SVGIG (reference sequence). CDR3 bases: TGTGCCTGCCAATTTTTCGGGGGAGGGGGGACCTACAATGAGCAGTTCTTC. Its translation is CACQFFGGGGTYNEQFF.

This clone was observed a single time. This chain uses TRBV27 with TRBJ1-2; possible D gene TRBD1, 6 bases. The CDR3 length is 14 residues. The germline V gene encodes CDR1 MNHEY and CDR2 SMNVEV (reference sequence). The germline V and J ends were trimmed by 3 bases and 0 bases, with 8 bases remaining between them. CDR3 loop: CASSFTGPNYGYTF. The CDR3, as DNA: TGTGCCAGCAGTTTTACAGGGCCTAACTATGGCTACACCTTC.

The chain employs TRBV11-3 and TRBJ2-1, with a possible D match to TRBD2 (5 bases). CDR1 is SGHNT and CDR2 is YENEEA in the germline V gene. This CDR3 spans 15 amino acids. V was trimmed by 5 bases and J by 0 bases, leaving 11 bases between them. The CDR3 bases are TGTGCCAGCAGCCCAACGGACTTCTCCTACAATGAGCAGTTCTTC. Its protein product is CASSPTDFSYNEQFF.

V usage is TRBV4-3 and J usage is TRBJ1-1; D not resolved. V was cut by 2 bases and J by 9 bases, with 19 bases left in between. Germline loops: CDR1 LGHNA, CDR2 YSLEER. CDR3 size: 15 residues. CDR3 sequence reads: CASSQSNQVPSKAFF. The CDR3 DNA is TGCGCCAGCAGCCAATCCAATCAGGTCCCATCTAAAGCTTTCTTT.

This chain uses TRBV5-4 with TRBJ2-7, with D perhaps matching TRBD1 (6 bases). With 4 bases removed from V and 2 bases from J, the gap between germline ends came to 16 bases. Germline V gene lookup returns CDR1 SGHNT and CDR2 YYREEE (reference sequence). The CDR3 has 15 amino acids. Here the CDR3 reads CASSRMDRLTYEQYF. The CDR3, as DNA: TGTGCCAGCAGCCGCATGGACAGACTCACCTACGAGCAGTACTTC.

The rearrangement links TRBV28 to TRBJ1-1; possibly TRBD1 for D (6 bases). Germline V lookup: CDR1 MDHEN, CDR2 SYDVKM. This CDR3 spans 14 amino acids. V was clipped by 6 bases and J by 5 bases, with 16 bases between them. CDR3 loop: CASRGVGGGTEAFF. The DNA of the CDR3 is TGTGCCAGCAGAGGTGTAGGGGGGGGTACTGAAGCTTTCTTT. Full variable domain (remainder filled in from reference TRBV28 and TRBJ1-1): DVKVTQSSRYLVKRTGEKVFLECVQDMDHENMFWYRQDPGLGLRLIYFSYDVKMKEKGDIPEGYSVSREKKERFSLILESASTNQTSMYLCASRGVGGGTEAFFGQGTRLTVV.

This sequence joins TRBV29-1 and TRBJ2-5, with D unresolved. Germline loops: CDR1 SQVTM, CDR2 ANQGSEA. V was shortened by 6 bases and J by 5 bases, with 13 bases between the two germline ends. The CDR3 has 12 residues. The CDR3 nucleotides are TGCAGCGTCAATACCCAGGATGAGACCCAGTACTTC. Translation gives CSVNTQDETQYF.

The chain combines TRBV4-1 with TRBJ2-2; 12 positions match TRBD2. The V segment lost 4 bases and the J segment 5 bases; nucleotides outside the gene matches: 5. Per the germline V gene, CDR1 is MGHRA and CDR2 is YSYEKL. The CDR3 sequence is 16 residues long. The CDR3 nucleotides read TGCGCCAGCAGCCGAGGACTAGCGGGAAATACCGGGGAGCTGTTTTTT. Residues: CASSRGLAGNTGELFF.

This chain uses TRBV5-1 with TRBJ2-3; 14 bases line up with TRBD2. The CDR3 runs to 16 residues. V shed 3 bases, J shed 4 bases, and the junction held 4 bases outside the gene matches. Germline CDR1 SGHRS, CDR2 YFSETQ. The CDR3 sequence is CASSSGTSGSSDTQYF. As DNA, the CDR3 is TGCGCCAGCAGCTCCGGGACTAGCGGGAGCTCAGATACGCAGTATTTT.

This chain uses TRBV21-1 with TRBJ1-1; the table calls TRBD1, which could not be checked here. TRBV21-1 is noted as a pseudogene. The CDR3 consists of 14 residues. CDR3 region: CASSKTGRNTEAFF. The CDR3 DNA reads TGTGCCAGCAGCAAAACAGGGAGAAACACTGAAGCTTTCTTT.

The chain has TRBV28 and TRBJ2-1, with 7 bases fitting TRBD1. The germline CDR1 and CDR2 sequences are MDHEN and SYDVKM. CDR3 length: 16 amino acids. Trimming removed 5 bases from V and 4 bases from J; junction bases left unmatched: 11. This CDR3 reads CASSPRDSGYYNEQFF. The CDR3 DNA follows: TGTGCCAGCAGTCCCCGGGACAGCGGATATTACAATGAGCAGTTCTTC.

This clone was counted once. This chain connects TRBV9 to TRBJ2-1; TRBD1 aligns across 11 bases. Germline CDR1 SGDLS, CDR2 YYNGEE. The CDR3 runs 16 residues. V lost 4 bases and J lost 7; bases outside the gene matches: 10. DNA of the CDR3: TGTGCCAGCAGCACGCGGACAGGGGGCATGTGGAATGAGCAGTTCTTC. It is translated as CASSTRTGGMWNEQFF.

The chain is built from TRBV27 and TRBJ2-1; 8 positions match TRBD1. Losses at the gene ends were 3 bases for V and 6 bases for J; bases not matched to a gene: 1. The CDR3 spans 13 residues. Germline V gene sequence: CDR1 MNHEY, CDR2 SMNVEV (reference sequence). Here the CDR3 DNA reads TGTGCCAGCAGTTTGACAGGGGTCAATGAGCAGTTCTTC. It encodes CASSLTGVNEQFF.

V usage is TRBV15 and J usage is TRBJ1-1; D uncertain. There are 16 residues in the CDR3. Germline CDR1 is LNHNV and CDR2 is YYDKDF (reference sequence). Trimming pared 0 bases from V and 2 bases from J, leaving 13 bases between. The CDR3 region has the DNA TGTGCCACCAGCAGAGATTTCCGTTCAGAAAACACTGAAGCTTTCTTT. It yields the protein CATSRDFRSENTEAFF.

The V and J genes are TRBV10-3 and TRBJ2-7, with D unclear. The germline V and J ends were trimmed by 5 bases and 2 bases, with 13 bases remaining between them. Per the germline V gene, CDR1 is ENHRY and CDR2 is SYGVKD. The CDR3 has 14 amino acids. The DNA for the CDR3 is TGTGCCATCAGTCCTACTATCCGGGCCTACGAGCAGTACTTC. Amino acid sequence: CAISPTIRAYEQYF.

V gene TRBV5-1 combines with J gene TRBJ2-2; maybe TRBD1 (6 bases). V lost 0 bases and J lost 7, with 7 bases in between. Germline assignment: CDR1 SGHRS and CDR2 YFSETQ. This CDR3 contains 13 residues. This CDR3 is CASSLDRVGELFF. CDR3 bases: TGCGCCAGCAGCTTGGACAGGGTCGGGGAGCTGTTTTTT.

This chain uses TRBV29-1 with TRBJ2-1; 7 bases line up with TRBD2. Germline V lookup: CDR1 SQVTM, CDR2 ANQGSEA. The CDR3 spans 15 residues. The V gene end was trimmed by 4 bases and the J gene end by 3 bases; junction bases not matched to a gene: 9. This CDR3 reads CSVVSSGINYNEQFF. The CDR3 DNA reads TGCAGCGTTGTGAGCAGCGGGATAAACTACAATGAGCAGTTCTTC.